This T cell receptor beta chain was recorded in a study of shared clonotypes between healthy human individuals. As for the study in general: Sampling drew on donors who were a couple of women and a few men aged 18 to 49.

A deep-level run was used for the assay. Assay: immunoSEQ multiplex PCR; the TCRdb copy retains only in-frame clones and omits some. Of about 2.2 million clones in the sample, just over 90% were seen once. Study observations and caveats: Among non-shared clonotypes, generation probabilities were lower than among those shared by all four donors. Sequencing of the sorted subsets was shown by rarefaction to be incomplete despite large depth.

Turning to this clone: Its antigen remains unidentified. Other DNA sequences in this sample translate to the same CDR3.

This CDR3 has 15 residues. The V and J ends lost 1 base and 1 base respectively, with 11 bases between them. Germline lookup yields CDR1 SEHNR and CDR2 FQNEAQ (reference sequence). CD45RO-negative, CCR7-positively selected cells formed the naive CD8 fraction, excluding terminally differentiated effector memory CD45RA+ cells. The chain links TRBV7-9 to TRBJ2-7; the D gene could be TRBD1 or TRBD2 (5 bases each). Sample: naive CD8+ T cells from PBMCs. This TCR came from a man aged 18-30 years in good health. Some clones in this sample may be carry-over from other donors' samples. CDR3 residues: CASSLGGGSSYEQYF. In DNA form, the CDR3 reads TGTGCCAGCAGCTTAGGTGGGGGATCTTCCTACGAGCAGTACTTC.